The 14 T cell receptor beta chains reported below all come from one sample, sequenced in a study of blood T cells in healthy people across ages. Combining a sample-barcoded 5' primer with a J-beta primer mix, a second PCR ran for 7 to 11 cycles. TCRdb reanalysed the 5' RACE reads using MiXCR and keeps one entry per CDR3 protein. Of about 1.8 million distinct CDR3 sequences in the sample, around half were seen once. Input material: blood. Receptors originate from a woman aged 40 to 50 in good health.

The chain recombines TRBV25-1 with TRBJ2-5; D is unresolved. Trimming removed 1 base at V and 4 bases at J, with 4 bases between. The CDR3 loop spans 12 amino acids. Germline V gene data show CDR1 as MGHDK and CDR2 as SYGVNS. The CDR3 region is CASSEFSETQYF. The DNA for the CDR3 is TGTGCCAGCAGTGAATTTTCAGAGACCCAGTACTTC.

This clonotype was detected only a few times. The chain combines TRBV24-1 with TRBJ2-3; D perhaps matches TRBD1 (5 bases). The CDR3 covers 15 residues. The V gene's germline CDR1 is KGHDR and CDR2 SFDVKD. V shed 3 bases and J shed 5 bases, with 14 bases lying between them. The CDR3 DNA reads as TGTGCCACCAGTGATCCCGACAGTCTGGTAGATACGCAGTATTTT. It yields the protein CATSDPDSLVDTQYF.

The CDR3 nucleotides read TGTGCCAGCAGCCTCTATGGACTAGCGGGGGGGCTGTCCTACAATGAGCAGTTCTTC. Amino acid sequence: CASSLYGLAGGLSYNEQFF. This chain links TRBV13 with TRBJ2-1, with 15 positions matching TRBD2. The CDR3 is 19 residues long. Trimming took 5 bases from V and 1 from J; bases not matched to a gene: 9. Per germline, CDR1 PRHDT and CDR2 FYEKMQ (reference sequence).

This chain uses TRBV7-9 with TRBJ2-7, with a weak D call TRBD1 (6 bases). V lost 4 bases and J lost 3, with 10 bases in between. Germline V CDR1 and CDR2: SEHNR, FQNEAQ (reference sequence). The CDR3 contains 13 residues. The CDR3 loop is CASSWSGDYEQYF. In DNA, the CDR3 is TGTGCCAGCAGCTGGTCAGGGGACTACGAGCAGTACTTC.

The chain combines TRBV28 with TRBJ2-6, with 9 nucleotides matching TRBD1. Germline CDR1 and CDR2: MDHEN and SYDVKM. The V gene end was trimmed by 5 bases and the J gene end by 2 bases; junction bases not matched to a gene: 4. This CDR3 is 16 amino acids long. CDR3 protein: CASSVNRGPGANVLTF. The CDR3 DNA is TGTGCCAGCAGTGTAAACAGGGGGCCTGGGGCCAACGTCCTGACTTTC.

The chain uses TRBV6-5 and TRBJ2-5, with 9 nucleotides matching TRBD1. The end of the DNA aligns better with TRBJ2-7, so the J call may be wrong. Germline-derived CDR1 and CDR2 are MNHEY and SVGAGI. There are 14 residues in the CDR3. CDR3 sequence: CASSYGDRATEQYF. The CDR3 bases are TGTGCCAGCAGTTACGGGGACAGGGCAACCGAGCAGTACTTC.

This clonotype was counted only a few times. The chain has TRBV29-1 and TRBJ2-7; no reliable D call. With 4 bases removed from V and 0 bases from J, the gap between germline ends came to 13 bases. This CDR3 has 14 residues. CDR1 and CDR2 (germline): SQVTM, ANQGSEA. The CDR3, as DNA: TGCAGCGTTGTTTTGGGCGGCAGCTCCTACGAGCAGTACTTC. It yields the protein CSVVLGGSSYEQYF.

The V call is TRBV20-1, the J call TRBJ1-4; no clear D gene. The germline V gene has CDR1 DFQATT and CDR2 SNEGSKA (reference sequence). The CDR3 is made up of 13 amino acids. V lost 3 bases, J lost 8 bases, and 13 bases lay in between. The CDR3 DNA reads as TGCAGTGCTAGTGCCCCAGGAACCGAAAAACTGTTTTTT. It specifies CSASAPGTEKLFF.

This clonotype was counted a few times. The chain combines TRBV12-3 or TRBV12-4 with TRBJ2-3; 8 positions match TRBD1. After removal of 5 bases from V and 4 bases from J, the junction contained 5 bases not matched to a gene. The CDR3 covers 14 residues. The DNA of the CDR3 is TGTGCCAGCAGTAAGCTGACAGGGGCAGATACGCAGTATTTT. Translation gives CASSKLTGADTQYF.

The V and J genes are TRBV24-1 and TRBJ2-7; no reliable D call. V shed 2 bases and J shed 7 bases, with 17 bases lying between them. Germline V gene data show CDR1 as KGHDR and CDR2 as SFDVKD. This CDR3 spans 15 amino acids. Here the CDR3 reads CATSDSRSHPSEQYF. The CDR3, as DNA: TGTGCCACCAGTGATTCGAGGAGCCACCCGTCTGAGCAGTACTTC.

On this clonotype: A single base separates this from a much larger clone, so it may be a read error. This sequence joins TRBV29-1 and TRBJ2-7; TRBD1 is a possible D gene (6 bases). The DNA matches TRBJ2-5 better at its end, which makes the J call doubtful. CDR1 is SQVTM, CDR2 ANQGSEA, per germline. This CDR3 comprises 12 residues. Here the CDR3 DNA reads TGCAGCGTTGGGACAGACGAAGAGACCCAGTACTTC. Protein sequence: CSVGTDEETQYF.

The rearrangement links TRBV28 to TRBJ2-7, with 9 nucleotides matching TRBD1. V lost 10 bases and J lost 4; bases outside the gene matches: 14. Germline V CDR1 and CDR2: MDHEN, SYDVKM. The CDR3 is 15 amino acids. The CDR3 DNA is TGTGCCACCATCTTAACGGGACAGGGCCTTTACGAGCAGTACTTC. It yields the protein CATILTGQGLYEQYF. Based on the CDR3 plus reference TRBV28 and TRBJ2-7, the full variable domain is DVKVTQSSRYLVKRTGEKVFLECVQDMDHENMFWYRQDPGLGLRLIYFSYDVKMKEKGDIPEGYSVSREKKERFSLILESASTNQTSMYLCATILTGQGLYEQYFGPGTRLTVT.

CDR3 nucleotides: TGTGCCAGCAGTTCCGCTGGGACAGCCTATGGCTACACCTTC. This encodes CASSSAGTAYGYTF. The chain is built from TRBV28 and TRBJ1-2; TRBD1 matches 7 bases. The CDR3 contains 14 residues. The germline gives CDR1 MDHEN, CDR2 SYDVKM. Germline trimming cut 4 bases from V and 4 bases from J; bases unmatched to any gene: 6.

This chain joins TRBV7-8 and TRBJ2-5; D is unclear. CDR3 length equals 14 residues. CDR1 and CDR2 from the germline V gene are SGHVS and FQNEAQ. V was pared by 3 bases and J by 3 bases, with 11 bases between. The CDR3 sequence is CASSLSANKETQYF. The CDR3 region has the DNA TGTGCCAGCAGCTTGTCGGCCAACAAAGAGACCCAGTACTTC. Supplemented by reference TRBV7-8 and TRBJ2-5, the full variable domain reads GAGVSQSPRYKVAKRGQDVALRCDPISGHVSLFWYQQALGQGPEFLTYFQNEAQLDKSGLPSDRFFAERPEGSVSTLKIQRTQQEDSAVYLCASSLSANKETQYFGPGTRLLVL.